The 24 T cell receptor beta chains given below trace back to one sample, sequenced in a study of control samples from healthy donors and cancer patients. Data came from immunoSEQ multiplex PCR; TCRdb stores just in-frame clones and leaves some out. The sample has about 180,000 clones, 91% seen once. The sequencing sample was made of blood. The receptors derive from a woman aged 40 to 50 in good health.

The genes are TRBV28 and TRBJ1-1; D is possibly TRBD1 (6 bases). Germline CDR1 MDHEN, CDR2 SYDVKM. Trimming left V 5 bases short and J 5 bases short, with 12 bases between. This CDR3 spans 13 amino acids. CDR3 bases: TGTGCCAGCAGTGACCCTGGACAGACTGAAGCTTTCTTT. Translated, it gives CASSDPGQTEAFF. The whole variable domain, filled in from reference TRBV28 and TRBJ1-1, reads DVKVTQSSRYLVKRTGEKVFLECVQDMDHENMFWYRQDPGLGLRLIYFSYDVKMKEKGDIPEGYSVSREKKERFSLILESASTNQTSMYLCASSDPGQTEAFFGQGTRLTVV.

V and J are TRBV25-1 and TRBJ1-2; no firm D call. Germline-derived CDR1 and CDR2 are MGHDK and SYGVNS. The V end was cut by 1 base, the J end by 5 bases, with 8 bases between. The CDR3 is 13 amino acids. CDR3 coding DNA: TGTGCCAGCAGTGAATCCGGGGATTATGGCTACACCTTC. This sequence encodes CASSESGDYGYTF.

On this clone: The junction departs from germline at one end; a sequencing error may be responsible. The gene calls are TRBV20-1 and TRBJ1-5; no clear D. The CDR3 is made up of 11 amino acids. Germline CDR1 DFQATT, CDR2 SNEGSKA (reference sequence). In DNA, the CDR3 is TGCAGTGCTAGAGATGGTCAGTCCCAGCATTTT. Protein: CSARDGQSQHF.

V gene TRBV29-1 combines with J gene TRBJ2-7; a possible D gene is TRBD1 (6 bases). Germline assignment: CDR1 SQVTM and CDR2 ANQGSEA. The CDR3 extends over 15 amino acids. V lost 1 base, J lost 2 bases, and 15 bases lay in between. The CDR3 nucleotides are TGCAGCGTTGAAGGAGGGCAGGGGCCAGCCTACGAGCAGTACTTC. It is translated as CSVEGGQGPAYEQYF.

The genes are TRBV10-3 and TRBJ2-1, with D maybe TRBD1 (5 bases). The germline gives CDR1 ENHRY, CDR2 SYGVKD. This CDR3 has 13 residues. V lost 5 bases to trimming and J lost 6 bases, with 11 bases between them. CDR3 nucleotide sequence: TGTGCCATCAGTTCAGGGAATCCCAATGAGCAGTTCTTC. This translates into CAISSGNPNEQFF.

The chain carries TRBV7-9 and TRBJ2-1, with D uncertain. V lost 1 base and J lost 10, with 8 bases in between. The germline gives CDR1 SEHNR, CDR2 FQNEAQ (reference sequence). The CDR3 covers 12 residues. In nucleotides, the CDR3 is TGTGCCAGCAGCTTAGACCCCAGGGAGCAGTTCTTC. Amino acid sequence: CASSLDPREQFF.

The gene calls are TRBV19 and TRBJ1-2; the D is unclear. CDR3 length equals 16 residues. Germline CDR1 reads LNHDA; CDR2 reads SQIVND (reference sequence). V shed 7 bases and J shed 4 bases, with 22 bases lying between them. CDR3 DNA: TGTGCCAGTACCCACCAAACGGGCAGTAATACCTATGGCTACACCTTC. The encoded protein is CASTHQTGSNTYGYTF.

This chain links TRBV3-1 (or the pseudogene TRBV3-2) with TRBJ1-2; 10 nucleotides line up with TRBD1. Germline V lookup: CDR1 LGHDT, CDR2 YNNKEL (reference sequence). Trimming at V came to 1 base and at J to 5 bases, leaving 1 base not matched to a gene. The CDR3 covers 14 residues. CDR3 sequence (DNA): TGTGCCAGCAGCCAAGGGGACAGGGGATATGGCTACACCTTC. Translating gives CASSQGDRGYGYTF.

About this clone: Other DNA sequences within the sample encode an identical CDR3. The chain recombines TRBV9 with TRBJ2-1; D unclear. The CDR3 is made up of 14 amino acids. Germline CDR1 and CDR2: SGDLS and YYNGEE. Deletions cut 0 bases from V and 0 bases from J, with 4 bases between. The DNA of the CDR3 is TGTGCCAGCAGCGTAGGGGGCTCCTACAATGAGCAGTTCTTC. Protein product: CASSVGGSYNEQFF.

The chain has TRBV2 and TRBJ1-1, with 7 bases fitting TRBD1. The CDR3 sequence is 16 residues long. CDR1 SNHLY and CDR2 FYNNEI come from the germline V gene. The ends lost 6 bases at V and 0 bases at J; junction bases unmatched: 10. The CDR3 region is CASSGIPGQLNTEAFF. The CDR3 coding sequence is TGTGCCAGCAGCGGTATACCGGGACAGCTGAACACTGAAGCTTTCTTT.

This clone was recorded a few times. CDR3 DNA sequence: TGCGCCAGCCGGCCGCGGGGTGGGGGCAATCAGCCCCAGCATTTT. It codes for CASRPRGGGNQPQHF. This chain joins TRBV4-1 and TRBJ1-5; D call uncertain. Per the germline V gene, CDR1 is MGHRA and CDR2 is YSYEKL. V was cut by 8 bases and J by 2 bases, with 16 bases left in between. The CDR3 extends over 15 amino acids.

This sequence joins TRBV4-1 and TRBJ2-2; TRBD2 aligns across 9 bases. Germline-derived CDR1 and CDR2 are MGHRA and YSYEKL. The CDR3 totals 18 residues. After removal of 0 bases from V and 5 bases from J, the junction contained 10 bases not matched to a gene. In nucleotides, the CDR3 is TGCGCCAGCAGCCAAGAAATTGTCGCGGGGGGGCCAACCGGGGAGCTGTTTTTT. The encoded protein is CASSQEIVAGGPTGELFF.

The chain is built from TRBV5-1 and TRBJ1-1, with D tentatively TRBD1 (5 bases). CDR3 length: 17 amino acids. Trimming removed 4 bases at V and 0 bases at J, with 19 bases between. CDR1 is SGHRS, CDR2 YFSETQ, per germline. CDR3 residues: CASSSGTGPTLNTEAFF. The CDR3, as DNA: TGCGCCAGCAGCAGCGGGACCGGGCCGACTTTGAACACTGAAGCTTTCTTT.

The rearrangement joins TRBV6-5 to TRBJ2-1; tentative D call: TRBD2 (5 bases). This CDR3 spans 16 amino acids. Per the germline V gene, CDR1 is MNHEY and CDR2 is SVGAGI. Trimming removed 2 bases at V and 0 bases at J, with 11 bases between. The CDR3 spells CASSYGRAPSYNEQFF. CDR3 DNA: TGTGCCAGCAGTTACGGGCGGGCCCCCTCCTACAATGAGCAGTTCTTC.

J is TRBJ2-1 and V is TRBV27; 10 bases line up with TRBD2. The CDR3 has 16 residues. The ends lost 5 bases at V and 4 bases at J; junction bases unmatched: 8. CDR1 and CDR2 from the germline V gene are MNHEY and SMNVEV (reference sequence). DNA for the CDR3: TGTGCCAGCAGTCGATCCACTAGCGGGACATACAATGAGCAGTTCTTC. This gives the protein CASSRSTSGTYNEQFF.

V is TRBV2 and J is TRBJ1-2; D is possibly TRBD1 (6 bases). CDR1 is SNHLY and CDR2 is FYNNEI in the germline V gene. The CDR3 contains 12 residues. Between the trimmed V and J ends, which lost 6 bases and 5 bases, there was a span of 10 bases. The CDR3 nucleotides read TGTGCCAGCAGGGACAGTTTTTATGGCTACACCTTC. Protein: CASRDSFYGYTF.

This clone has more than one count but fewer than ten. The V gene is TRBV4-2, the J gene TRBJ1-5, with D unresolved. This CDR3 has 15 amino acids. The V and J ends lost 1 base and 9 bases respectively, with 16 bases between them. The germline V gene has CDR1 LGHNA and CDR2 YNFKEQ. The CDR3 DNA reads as TGTGCCAGCAGCCAAGGTATAGGGCTGAATTTGCCCCAGCATTTT. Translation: CASSQGIGLNLPQHF.

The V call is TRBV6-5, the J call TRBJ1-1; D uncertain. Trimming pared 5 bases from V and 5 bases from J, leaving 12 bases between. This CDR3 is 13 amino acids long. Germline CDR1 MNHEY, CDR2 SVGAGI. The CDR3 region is CASSLFLETEAFF. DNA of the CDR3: TGTGCCAGCAGTCTCTTCCTGGAGACTGAAGCTTTCTTT.

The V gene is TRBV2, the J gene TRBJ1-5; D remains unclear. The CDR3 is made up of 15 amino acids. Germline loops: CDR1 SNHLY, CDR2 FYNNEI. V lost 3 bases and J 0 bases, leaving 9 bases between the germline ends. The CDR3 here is CASSELGSSNQPQHF. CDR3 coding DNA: TGTGCCAGCAGTGAGTTAGGCAGTAGCAATCAGCCCCAGCATTTT.

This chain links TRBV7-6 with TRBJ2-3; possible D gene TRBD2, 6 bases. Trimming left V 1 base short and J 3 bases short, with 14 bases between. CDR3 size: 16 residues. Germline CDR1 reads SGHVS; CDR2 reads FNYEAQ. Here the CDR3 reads CASSLGVNGGTDTQYF. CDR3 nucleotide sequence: TGTGCCAGCAGCTTAGGGGTCAATGGGGGGACAGATACGCAGTATTTT.

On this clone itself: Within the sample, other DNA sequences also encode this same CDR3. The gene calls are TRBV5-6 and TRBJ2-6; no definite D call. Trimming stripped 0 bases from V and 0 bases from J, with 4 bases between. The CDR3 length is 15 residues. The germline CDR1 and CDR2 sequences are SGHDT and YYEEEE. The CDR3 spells CASSLGLSGANVLTF. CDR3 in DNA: TGTGCCAGCAGCTTGGGTCTCTCTGGGGCCAACGTCCTGACTTTC.

CDR3 nucleotide sequence: TGCGCCAGCAGCCAAGGCTACTCCTACGAGCAGTACTTC. Amino acids: CASSQGYSYEQYF. This chain links TRBV4-1 with TRBJ2-7, with D unresolved. The V and J ends lost 1 base and 0 bases respectively, with 4 bases between them. This CDR3 has 13 amino acids. Germline values: CDR1 MGHRA, CDR2 YSYEKL.

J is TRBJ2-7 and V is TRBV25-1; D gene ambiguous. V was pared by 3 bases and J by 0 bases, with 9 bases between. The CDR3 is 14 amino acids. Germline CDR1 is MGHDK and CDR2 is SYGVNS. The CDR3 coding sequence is TGTGCCAGCAGTGAGACGGAGAGCTCCTACGAGCAGTACTTC. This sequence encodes CASSETESSYEQYF.

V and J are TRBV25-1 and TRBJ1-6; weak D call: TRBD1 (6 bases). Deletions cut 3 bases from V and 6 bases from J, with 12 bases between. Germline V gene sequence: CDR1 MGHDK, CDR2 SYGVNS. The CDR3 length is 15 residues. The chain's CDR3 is CASSDTTGLNSPLHF. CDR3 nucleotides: TGTGCCAGCAGTGATACGACAGGCCTTAATTCACCCCTCCACTTT.